This paragraph covers one TCR beta chain sequence. Its antigen remains unknown. Unmatched junction bases numbered 7, after V lost 4 bases and J lost 0 bases. The CDR3 runs to 16 residues. 13 Jbeta primers and 60 Vbeta primers were used for the PCR. Sequenced by immunoSEQ multiplex PCR; TCRdb stores in-frame clones only, minus some. This table holds under 150,000 clones, approximately 84% found once. The sample originates from a study of cytomegalovirus exposure and HLA in healthy donors. General study findings and limits: For most TCR beta V segments, an earlier analysis put the productive rate at about 87% or about 30% of the time. An analysis was carried out at a later point. It showed that HLA-associated TCR beta chains were more clonally expanded than equally common non-associated chains.

The receptor's source is a woman aged 18-35 years in good health and CMV-seronegative. The sample taken for sequencing was PBMCs. This sequence joins TRBV5-7 and TRBJ2-5, with TRBD2 identical over 9 bases. TRBV5-7 is reported as an ORF; its role is uncertain. The CDR3 DNA follows: TGTGCCAGCAGCCCCTGGACTAGCGCAGACCAAGAGACCCAGTACTTC. Translated: CASSPWTSADQETQYF.